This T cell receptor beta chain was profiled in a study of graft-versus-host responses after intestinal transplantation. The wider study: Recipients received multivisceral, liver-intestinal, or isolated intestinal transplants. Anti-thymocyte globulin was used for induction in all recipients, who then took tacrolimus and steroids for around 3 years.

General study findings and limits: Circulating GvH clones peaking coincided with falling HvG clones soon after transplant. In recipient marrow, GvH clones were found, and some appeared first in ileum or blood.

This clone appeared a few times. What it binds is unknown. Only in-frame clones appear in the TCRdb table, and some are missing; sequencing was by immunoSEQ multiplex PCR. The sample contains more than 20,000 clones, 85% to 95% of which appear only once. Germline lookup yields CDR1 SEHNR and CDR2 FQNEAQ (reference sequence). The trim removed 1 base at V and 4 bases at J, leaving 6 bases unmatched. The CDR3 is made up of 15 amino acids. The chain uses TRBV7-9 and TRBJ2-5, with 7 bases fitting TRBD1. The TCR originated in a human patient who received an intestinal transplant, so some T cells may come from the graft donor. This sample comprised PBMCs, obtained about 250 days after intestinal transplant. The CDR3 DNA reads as TGTGCCAGCAGCTTAGGAAACAGGGGCGGAGAGACCCAGTACTTC. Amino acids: CASSLGNRGGETQYF.